The T cell receptor beta chain under discussion was sequenced for a study of blood T cell repertoires in COVID-19. Study in general: Spain, Italy and the United States supplied samples that represented acute and convalescent COVID-19. PBMCs, B-cell-depleted T cells, or T cells were the source of the cDNA or gDNA that made up the material.

Those enrolled, adults aged 18 to 89 years, came from 24 US areas. Exposed enrollees had met someone with a PCR-confirmed or clinician-diagnosed COVID-19 case at some point within the 2 weeks before study entry. Profiled with immunoSEQ multiplex PCR; TCRdb holds only in-frame clones, not every one. Among about 220,000 clones listed, around 89% were seen once. V was shortened by 0 bases and J by 1 base, with 16 bases between the two germline ends. Germline values: CDR1 LGHNA, CDR2 YNFKEQ. CDR3 length: 18 amino acids. Sequences were obtained from PBMCs or T cells enriched from blood (not recorded which). The receptor was derived from a man under 40 who had been exposed to COVID-19. The chain links TRBV4-2 to TRBJ2-4, with D tentatively TRBD2 (6 bases). CDR3 in DNA: TGTGCCAGCAGCCAAGACCAGGAGGGACCGATGGCCAAAAACATTCAGTACTTC. Its protein product is CASSQDQEGPMAKNIQYF.